This T cell receptor beta chain was retrieved from a study of T-cell reconstitution after alpha-beta-depleted transplantation in children. Trimming cost V 8 bases and J 4 bases; bases outside gene matches: 6. Germline CDR1 and CDR2: SQVTM and ANQGSEA. The CDR3 consists of 12 residues. Unique molecular identifiers were built into the TCRbeta library. Each CDR3 protein gets one entry after TCRdb re-called the PCR reads with MiXCR. The sample lists 900,000 or so distinct CDR3 sequences, 16% occurring once. The sample holds a few counts of this clonotype. This receptor was identified in a male patient under 18 who had a stem cell transplant for acute lymphoblastic leukemia, so the T cells may come from the graft donor. V gene TRBV29-1 combines with J gene TRBJ2-7, with 9 nucleotides matching TRBD1. The source was PBMCs, mostly from graft donor cells, collected 360 days after TCRalphabeta/CD19-depleted stem cell transplant. The CDR3 sequence is CSLLGTGYEQYF. The CDR3, as DNA: TGCAGCCTGCTTGGGACAGGGTACGAGCAGTACTTC.